Below are 4 T cell receptor beta chains sequenced from a single sample in a study of coeliac disease. Study results and limitations: Control samples showed higher TRB and TRG clonality than intraepithelial and lamina propria samples in active celiac disease.

The antigens for these receptors are not known. Method: immunoSEQ multiplex PCR; TCRdb's copy keeps in-frame clones and lacks some. The sample has thousands of clones, 68% seen once; the top ten hold 4.3%. Sequencing was performed on lamina propria lymphocytes from the gut. The source is a woman in her late teens or twenties with active celiac disease.

V usage is TRBV4-1 and J usage is TRBJ1-5; TRBD1 aligns across 7 bases. The V segment lost 3 bases and the J segment 2 bases; nucleotides outside the gene matches: 1. The CDR3 is 14 amino acids. Germline V lookup: CDR1 MGHRA, CDR2 YSYEKL. In nucleotides, the CDR3 is TGCGCCAGCAGCCATACAGGGGGCAATCAGCCCCAGCATTTT. This sequence encodes CASSHTGGNQPQHF.

The chain joins TRBV27 to TRBJ2-7; 9 bases map to TRBD2. V lost 5 bases to trimming and J lost 2 bases; unmatched junction nucleotides: 7. CDR1 and CDR2 from the germline V gene are MNHEY and SMNVEV (reference sequence). The CDR3 is made up of 15 amino acids. The CDR3 loop is CASSKRTSATYEQYF. CDR3 coding DNA: TGTGCCAGCAGTAAACGGACTAGCGCTACCTACGAGCAGTACTTC.

The V gene is TRBV18, the J gene TRBJ2-7; 10 positions match TRBD1. CDR1 and CDR2 from the germline V gene are KGHSH and LQKENI. The CDR3 is made up of 14 amino acids. V dropped 3 bases and J dropped 3; count of bases not matched to a gene: 2. CDR3 DNA: TGTGCCAGCTCACCCGGACAGGGGGACTACGAGCAGTACTTC. Translating gives CASSPGQGDYEQYF.

This clone is categorized as large. The chain links TRBV27 to TRBJ2-7; 11 nucleotides agree with TRBD2. Germline V gene data show CDR1 as MNHEY and CDR2 as SMNVEV (reference sequence). Losses at the gene ends were 5 bases for V and 4 bases for J; bases not matched to a gene: 1. This CDR3 contains 13 residues. The chain's CDR3 is CASSLAGGYEQYF. The CDR3 DNA reads TGTGCCAGCAGTCTAGCGGGGGGTTACGAGCAGTACTTC.